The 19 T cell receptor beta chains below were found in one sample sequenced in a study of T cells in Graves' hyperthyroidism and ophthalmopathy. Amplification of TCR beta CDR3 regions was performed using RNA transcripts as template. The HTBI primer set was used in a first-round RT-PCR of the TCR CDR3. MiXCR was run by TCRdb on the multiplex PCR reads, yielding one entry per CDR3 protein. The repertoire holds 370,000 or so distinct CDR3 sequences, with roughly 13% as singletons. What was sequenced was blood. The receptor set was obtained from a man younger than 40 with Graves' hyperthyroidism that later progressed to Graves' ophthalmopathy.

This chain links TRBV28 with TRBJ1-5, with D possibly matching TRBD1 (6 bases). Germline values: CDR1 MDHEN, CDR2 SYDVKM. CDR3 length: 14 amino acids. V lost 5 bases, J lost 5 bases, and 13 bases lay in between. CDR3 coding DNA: TGTGCCAGCAGTCCAGGACAGCGATATCAGCCCCAGCATTTT. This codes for CASSPGQRYQPQHF.

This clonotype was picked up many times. In DNA, the CDR3 is TGTGCCAGCAGAACGCAGGGACCCACTGAAGCTTTCTTT. It codes for CASRTQGPTEAFF. The chain employs TRBV28 and TRBJ1-1, with D tentatively TRBD1 (5 bases). Trimming removed 6 bases at V and 4 bases at J, with 12 bases between. The germline CDR1 and CDR2 sequences are MDHEN and SYDVKM. This CDR3 has 13 amino acids.

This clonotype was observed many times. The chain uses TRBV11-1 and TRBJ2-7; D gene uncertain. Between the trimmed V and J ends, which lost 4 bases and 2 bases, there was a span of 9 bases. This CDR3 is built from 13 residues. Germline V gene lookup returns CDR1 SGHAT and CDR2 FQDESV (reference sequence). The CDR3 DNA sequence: TGTGCCAGCAGCTCCCTCGGCCCCTACGAGCAGTACTTC. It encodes CASSSLGPYEQYF.

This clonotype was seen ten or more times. The CDR3 region is CASTFDRGTEAFF. For the CDR3, the DNA is TGCGCCAGCACCTTTGACAGGGGCACTGAAGCTTTCTTT. The genes are TRBV10-1 and TRBJ1-1, with 8 bases that match TRBD1. V lost 7 bases to trimming and J lost 4 bases; unmatched junction nucleotides: 5. The CDR3 is 13 residues long. Germline CDR1 is WNHNN and CDR2 is SYGVQD (reference sequence).

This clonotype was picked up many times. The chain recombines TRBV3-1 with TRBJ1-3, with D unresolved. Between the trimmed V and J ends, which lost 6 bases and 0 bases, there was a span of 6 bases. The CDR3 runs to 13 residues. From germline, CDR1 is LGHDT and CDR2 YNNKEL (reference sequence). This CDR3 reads CASRQVSGNTIYF. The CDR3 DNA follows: TGTGCCAGCAGGCAGGTCTCTGGAAACACCATATATTTT.

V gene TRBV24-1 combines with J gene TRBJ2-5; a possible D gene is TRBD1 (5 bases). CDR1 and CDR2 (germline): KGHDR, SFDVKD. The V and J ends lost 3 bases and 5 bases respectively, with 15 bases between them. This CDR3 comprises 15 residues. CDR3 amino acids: CATSDPDSPKETQYF. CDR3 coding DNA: TGTGCCACCAGTGATCCCGACAGTCCGAAGGAGACCCAGTACTTC.

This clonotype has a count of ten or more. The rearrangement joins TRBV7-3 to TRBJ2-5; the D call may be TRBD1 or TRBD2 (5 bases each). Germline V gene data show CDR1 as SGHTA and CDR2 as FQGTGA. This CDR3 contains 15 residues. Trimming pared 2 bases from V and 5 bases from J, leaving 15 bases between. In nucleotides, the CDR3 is TGTGCCAGCAGCTTAGTTCGAGGGGCCGGGGAGACCCAGTACTTC. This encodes CASSLVRGAGETQYF.

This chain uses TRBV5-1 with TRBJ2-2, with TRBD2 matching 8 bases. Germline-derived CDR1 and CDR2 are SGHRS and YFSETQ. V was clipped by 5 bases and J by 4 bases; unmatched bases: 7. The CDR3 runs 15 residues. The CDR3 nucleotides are TGCGCCAGCAGAACGGGGGGGCCGGGCACCGGGGAGCTGTTTTTT. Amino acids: CASRTGGPGTGELFF.

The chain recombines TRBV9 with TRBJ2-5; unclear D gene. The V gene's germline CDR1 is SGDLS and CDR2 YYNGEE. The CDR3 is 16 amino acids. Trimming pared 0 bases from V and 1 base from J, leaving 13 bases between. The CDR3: CASSVESGWPQETQYF. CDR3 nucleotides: TGTGCCAGCAGCGTAGAGTCCGGATGGCCCCAAGAGACCCAGTACTTC.

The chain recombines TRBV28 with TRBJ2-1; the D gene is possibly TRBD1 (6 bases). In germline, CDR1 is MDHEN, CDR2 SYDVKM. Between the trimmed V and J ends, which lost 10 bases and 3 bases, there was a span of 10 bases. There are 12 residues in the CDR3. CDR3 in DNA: TGTGCCACCGTGGACAGCTACAATGAGCAGTTCTTC. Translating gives CATVDSYNEQFF.

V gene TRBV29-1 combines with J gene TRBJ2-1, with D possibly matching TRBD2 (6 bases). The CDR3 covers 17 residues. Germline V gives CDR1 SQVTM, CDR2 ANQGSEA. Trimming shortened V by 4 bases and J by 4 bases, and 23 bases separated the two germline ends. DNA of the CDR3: TGCAGCGTTGGGGGGGTTTTGGGTCTCGTTTCGTACAATGAGCAGTTCTTC. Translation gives CSVGGVLGLVSYNEQFF.

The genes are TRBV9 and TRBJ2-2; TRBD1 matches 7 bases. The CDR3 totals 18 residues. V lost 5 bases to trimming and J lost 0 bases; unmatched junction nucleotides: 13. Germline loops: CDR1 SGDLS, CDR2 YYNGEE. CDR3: CASSFPYRGYTNTGELFF. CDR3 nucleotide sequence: TGTGCCAGCAGTTTCCCGTACAGGGGATACACGAACACCGGGGAGCTGTTTTTT. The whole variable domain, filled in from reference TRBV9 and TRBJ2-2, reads DSGVTQTPKHLITATGQRVTLRCSPRSGDLSVYWYQQSLDQGLQFLIQYYNGEERAKGNILERFSAQQFPDLHSELNLSSLELGDSALYFCASSFPYRGYTNTGELFFGEGSRLTVL.

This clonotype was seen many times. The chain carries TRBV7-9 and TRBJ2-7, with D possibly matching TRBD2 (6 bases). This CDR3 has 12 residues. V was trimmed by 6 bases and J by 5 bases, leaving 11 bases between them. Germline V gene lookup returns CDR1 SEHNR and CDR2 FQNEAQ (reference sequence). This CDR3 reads CASSYGGDEQYF. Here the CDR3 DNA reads TGTGCCAGCAGTTACGGGGGAGACGAGCAGTACTTC.

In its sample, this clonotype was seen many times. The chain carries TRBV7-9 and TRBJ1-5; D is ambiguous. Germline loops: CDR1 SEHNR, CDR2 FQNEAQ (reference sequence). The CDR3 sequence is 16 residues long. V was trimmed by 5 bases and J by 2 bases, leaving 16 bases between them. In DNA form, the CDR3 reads TGTGCCAGCAGCCCCGGACCGCCGGTTGGCAATCAGCCCCAGCATTTT. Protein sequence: CASSPGPPVGNQPQHF. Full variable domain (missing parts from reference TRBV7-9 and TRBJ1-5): DTGVSQNPRHKITKRGQNVTFRCDPISEHNRLYWYRQTLGQGPEFLTYFQNEAQLEKSRLLSDRFSAERPKGSFSTLEIQRTEQGDSAMYLCASSPGPPVGNQPQHFGDGTRLSIL.

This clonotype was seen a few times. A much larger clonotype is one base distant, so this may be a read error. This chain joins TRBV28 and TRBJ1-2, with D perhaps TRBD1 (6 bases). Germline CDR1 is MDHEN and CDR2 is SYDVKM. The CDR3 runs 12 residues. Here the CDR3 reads CASSGDNCGYTF. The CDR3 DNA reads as TGTGCCAGCAGTGGGGACAACTGTGGCTACACCTTC.

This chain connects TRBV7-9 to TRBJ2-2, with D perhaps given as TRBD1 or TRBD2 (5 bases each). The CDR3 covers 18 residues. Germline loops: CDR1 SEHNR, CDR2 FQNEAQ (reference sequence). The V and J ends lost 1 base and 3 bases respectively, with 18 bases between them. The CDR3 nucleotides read TGTGCCAGCAGCTTAGGAAGTACCGGGACCTTGTACACCGGGGAGCTGTTTTTT. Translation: CASSLGSTGTLYTGELFF.

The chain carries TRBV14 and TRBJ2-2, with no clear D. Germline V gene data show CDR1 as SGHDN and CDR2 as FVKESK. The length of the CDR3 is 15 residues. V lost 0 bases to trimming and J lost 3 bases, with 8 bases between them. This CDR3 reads CASSQELADTGELFF. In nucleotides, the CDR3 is TGTGCCAGCAGCCAAGAACTTGCAGACACCGGGGAGCTGTTTTTT.

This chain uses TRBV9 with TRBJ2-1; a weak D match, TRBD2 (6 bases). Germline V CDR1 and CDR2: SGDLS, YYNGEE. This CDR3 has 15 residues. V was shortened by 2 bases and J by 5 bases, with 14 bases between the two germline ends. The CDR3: CASSVGGVTDNEQFF. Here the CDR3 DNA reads TGTGCCAGCAGCGTTGGCGGGGTCACCGACAATGAGCAGTTCTTC.

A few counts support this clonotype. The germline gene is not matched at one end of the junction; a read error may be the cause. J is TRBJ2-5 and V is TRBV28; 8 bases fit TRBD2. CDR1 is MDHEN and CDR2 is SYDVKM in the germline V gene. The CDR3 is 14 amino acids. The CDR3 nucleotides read TGTGCCAGCAGCCTCGGGGGGGCCGTAGAGGCCCAGTACTTC. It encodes CASSLGGAVEAQYF.